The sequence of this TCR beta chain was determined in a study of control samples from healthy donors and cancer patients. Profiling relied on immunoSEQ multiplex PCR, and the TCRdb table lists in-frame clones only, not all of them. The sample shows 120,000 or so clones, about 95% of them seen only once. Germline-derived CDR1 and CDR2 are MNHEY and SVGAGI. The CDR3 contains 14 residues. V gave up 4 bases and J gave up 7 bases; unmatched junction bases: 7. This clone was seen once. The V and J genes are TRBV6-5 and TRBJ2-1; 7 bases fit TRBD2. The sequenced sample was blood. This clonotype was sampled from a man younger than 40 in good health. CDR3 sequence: CASSSPRTSNEQFF. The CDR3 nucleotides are TGTGCCAGCAGTTCCCCCAGGACTAGTAATGAGCAGTTCTTC.